Listed below are T cell receptor beta chains from one sample, sequenced in a study of OX40 agonist ivuxolimab in advanced cancers. The assay was immunoSEQ multiplex PCR, and TCRdb's table has in-frame clones only and misses some. The sample includes some 45,000 clones, approximately 91% of them seen just once. The sequencing here drew on CD4+ or CD8+ T cells sorted from blood, taken in a trial of the OX40 agonist ivuxolimab. Source of these receptors: an adult with an advanced solid tumor such as melanoma, head and neck, liver or kidney cancer. The CDR3 runs from the conserved cysteine through the conserved F or W. D genes are given only for firm matches. The listing skips clone size in some rows; elsewhere it reads once, few, many or a size class.

>TRBJ1-1|NA|NA|TRBV11-2
CASREQGYTEAFF
TGTGCCAGCAGAGAACAGGGTTACACTGAAGCTTTCTTT
>TRBJ1-6|NA|TRBD1|TRBV6-5
CASSGTGDNSPLHF
TGTGCCAGCAGTGGGACAGGGGATAATTCACCCCTCCACTTT
>TRBJ2-5|NA|NA|TRBV14
CASSQARGAETQYF
TGTGCCAGCAGCCAAGCCAGGGGGGCGGAGACCCAGTACTTC
>TRBJ1-2|NA|TRBD1|TRBV25-1
CASRGTGGGYGYTF
TGTGCCAGCAGAGGGACAGGGGGCGGCTATGGCTACACCTTC
>TRBJ2-7|NA|TRBD1|TRBV9
CASSEGTGIYEQYF
TGTGCCAGCAGCGAGGGGACAGGGATCTACGAGCAGTACTTC
>TRBJ2-7|NA|TRBD1|TRBV13
CASNDFRQGAVDEQYF
TGTGCCAGCAACGACTTTAGACAGGGGGCAGTGGACGAGCAGTACTTC
>TRBJ2-2|NA|NA|TRBV11-1
CASSLAGSGELFF
TGTGCCAGCAGCTTAGCAGGCTCCGGGGAGCTGTTTTTT
>TRBJ2-7|few|NA|TRBV2
CASKGGRSPSYEQYF
TGTGCCAGCAAAGGGGGACGGTCCCCTTCCTACGAGCAGTACTTC
>TRBJ2-2|NA|TRBD2|TRBV9
CASSVGPLRGLAGNTGELFF
TGTGCCAGCAGCGTAGGCCCTCTCCGCGGACTAGCGGGAAACACCGGGGAGCTGTTTTTT
>TRBJ1-5|NA|NA|TRBV6-5
CASSYSGDQPQHF
TGTGCCAGCAGTTACTCGGGCGATCAGCCCCAGCATTTT
>TRBJ1-1|NA|NA|TRBV28
CASSPTGLLDTEAFF
TGTGCCAGCAGTCCAACAGGGCTGTTGGACACTGAAGCTTTCTTT
>TRBJ2-2|NA|TRBD1|TRBV2
CASSEEETGVTGELFF
TGTGCCAGCAGTGAAGAGGAGACAGGGGTCACCGGGGAGCTGTTTTTT
>TRBJ2-2|NA|TRBD2|TRBV6-5
CASSLAGGPGELFF
TGTGCCAGCAGTCTAGCGGGGGGGCCCGGGGAGCTGTTTTTT
>TRBJ2-7|NA|TRBD2|TRBV28
CASSLGGLAGVEQYF
TGTGCCAGCAGTTTAGGGGGACTAGCGGGGGTCGAGCAGTACTTC
>TRBJ2-3|NA|NA|TRBV7-9
CASSLGQVPVTDTQYF
TGTGCCAGCAGCTTAGGGCAGGTCCCAGTCACAGATACGCAGTATTTT
>TRBJ2-5|NA|NA|TRBV28
CASTQGGAQETQYF
TGTGCCAGCACCCAAGGCGGGGCCCAAGAGACCCAGTACTTC
>TRBJ2-2|once|NA|TRBV14
CASSQLYGAVTGELFF
TGTGCCAGCAGCCAACTGTACGGGGCCGTCACCGGGGAGCTGTTTTTT
>TRBJ1-2|NA|TRBD1|TRBV5-6
CASSGLGQGSYGYTF
TGTGCCAGCAGCGGCCTCGGACAGGGTTCATATGGCTACACCTTC
>TRBJ2-1|NA|TRBD2|TRBV28
CASSILAGGKVYEQFF
TGTGCCAGCAGCATACTAGCGGGAGGGAAAGTTTATGAGCAGTTCTTC
>TRBJ1-1|NA|TRBD1|TRBV28
CASSSGTAYTEAFF
TGTGCCAGCAGTTCCGGGACAGCCTACACTGAAGCTTTCTTT
>TRBJ2-3|NA|NA|TRBV7-6
CASSLASTGSTDTQYF
TGTGCCAGCAGTCTAGCCTCAACAGGGAGCACAGATACGCAGTATTTT
>TRBJ1-5|NA|TRBD1|TRBV6-1
CASSDDRDQPQHF
TGTGCCAGCAGTGACGACAGGGATCAGCCCCAGCATTTT
>TRBJ2-2|NA|NA|TRBV27
CASSPSYTGELFF
TGTGCCAGCAGTCCTAGCTACACCGGGGAGCTGTTTTTT
>TRBJ2-5|once|NA|TRBV19
CASSIGGTFQETQYF
TGTGCCAGTAGTATAGGGGGGACATTTCAAGAGACCCAGTACTTC
>TRBJ2-1|NA|NA|TRBV27
CASSSLGPANEQFF
TGTGCCAGCAGTTCGTTGGGACCCGCAAATGAGCAGTTCTTC
>TRBJ2-1|NA|TRBD1|TRBV23-1
CASSQSGDRDFYNEQFF
TGCGCCAGCAGTCAATCTGGGGACAGGGATTTCTACAATGAGCAGTTCTTC
>TRBJ1-1|NA|NA|TRBV9
CASSVVAGPNTEAFF
TGTGCCAGCAGCGTAGTGGCAGGGCCTAACACTGAAGCTTTCTTT
>TRBJ2-1|NA|TRBD2|TRBV13
CASSPPLAGFYNEQFF
TGTGCCAGCAGCCCCCCGCTAGCGGGATTCTACAATGAGCAGTTCTTC
>TRBJ2-7|NA|TRBD1|TRBV2
CASSEALMTGRYEQYF
TGTGCCAGCAGTGAAGCGCTTATGACAGGGCGCTACGAGCAGTACTTC
>TRBJ2-5|NA|TRBD2|TRBV5-1
CASSSLLANQETQYF
TGCGCCAGCAGCTCCTTACTAGCGAACCAAGAGACCCAGTACTTC
>TRBJ1-2|NA|NA|TRBV7-9
CASSLEQGDYYGYTF
TGTGCCAGCAGCTTAGAGCAGGGCGATTACTATGGCTACACCTTC
>TRBJ2-1|NA|TRBD2|TRBV19
CASQPTSGSNEQFF
TGTGCCAGTCAACCGACTAGCGGGAGCAATGAGCAGTTCTTC
>TRBJ2-7|once|TRBD1|TRBV27
CASSLSGQGPTFNYEQYF
TGTGCCAGCAGTTTATCCGGACAGGGGCCCACCTTCAATTACGAGCAGTACTTC
>TRBJ2-1|NA|NA|TRBV7-7
CASSLGPSAVNEQFF
TGTGCCAGCAGCTTAGGACCAAGTGCCGTCAATGAGCAGTTCTTC
>TRBJ2-3|NA|NA|TRBV2
CASSEPSVWSTDTQYF
TGTGCCAGCAGTGAACCCTCCGTATGGAGCACAGATACGCAGTATTTT
>TRBJ1-1|NA|NA|TRBV7-9
CASSPQLGRVNTEAFF
TGTGCCAGCAGCCCACAATTGGGTCGGGTGAACACTGAAGCTTTCTTT
>TRBJ2-1|NA|TRBD2|TRBV30
CAWGDYRHEQFF
TGTGCCTGGGGGGACTACCGGCATGAGCAGTTCTTC
>TRBJ1-5|NA|NA|TRBV28
CASSLAQYSNQPQHF
TGTGCCAGCAGTTTGGCGCAATATAGCAATCAGCCCCAGCATTTT
>TRBJ1-3|NA|NA|TRBV6-4
CASSELGTSGNTIYF
TGTGCCAGCAGTGAACTAGGGACCTCTGGAAACACCATATATTTT
>TRBJ2-5|large|NA|TRBV5-6
CASSLEGQGRETQYF
TGTGCCAGCAGCTTGGAGGGCCAAGGGCGGGAGACCCAGTACTTC
>TRBJ1-3|NA|NA|TRBV30
CAWSGFSPQFEGNTIYF
TGTGCCTGGAGTGGTTTCTCCCCACAGTTTGAAGGAAACACCATATATTTT
>TRBJ1-2|few|NA|TRBV27
CASSNSGQRGYTF
TGTGCCAGCAGTAACTCTGGACAGCGTGGCTACACCTTC
>TRBJ2-3|NA|NA|TRBV7-8
CASSLESGGLGTDTQYF
TGTGCCAGCAGCTTAGAGTCTGGGGGCCTAGGCACAGATACGCAGTATTTT
>TRBJ2-3|NA|TRBD2|TRBV7-6
CASSPRLAGGSDTQYF
TGTGCCAGCAGCCCTCGACTAGCGGGAGGGTCAGATACGCAGTATTTT
>TRBJ2-7|NA|NA|TRBV10-1
CASSPLPSYEQYF
TGCGCCAGCAGTCCACTCCCCTCCTACGAGCAGTACTTC
>TRBJ2-1|NA|NA|TRBV7-3
CASSLIGGSYNEQFF
TGTGCCAGCAGCTTAATCGGGGGCTCCTACAATGAGCAGTTCTTC
>TRBJ1-5|NA|TRBD1|TRBV27
CASSPRTGVGPQHF
TGTGCCAGCAGTCCCCGGACAGGGGTGGGGCCCCAGCATTTT
>TRBJ2-3|NA|NA|TRBV28
CASSFKDTDTQYF
TGTGCCAGCAGTTTCAAAGACACAGATACGCAGTATTTT
>TRBJ1-5|NA|NA|TRBV4-2
CASSQDSGLYSNQPQHF
TGTGCCAGCAGCCAAGACTCCGGACTTTATAGCAATCAGCCCCAGCATTTT
>TRBJ1-3|once|TRBD1|TRBV25-1
CASIGSQGADSGNTIYF
TGTGCCAGCATTGGGTCTCAGGGGGCCGACTCTGGAAACACCATATATTTT
>TRBJ2-4|NA|TRBD2|TRBV11-2
CASSLGPAGGHGDIQYF
TGTGCCAGCAGCTTAGGGCCAGCGGGGGGGCATGGTGACATTCAGTACTTC
>TRBJ1-2|once|NA|TRBV6-5
CASSDIGGNGYTF
TGTGCCAGCAGCGACATTGGGGGGAATGGCTACACCTTC
>TRBJ2-5|NA|TRBD2|TRBV5-6
CASSFASGVPETQYF
TGTGCCAGCAGCTTCGCCAGCGGGGTGCCGGAGACCCAGTACTTC
>TRBJ1-1|few|NA|TRBV6-4
CASSDSEGTEAFF
TGTGCCAGCAGTGACTCAGAGGGGACTGAAGCTTTCTTT
>TRBJ2-1|NA|NA|TRBV19
CASSIDPVTEQFF
TGTGCCAGTAGTATAGACCCGGTAACGGAGCAGTTCTTC
>TRBJ2-3|once|NA|TRBV28
CASSFETGRDTQYF
TGTGCCAGCAGTTTTGAGACGGGGAGGGATACGCAGTATTTT
>TRBJ1-4|NA|NA|TRBV7-9
CASSLDQISNEKLFF
TGTGCCAGCAGCTTAGACCAGATAAGTAATGAAAAACTGTTTTTT
>TRBJ2-7|NA|TRBD1|TRBV18
CASCRAGGTYEQYF
TGTGCCAGCTGCCGAGCAGGGGGAACCTACGAGCAGTACTTC
>TRBJ2-1|NA|TRBD2|TRBV10-2
CASSVAGTSTAGNNEQFF
TGCGCCAGCAGTGTCGCCGGGACTAGCACAGCGGGTAACAATGAGCAGTTCTTC
>TRBJ2-7|NA|NA|TRBV30
CAWSVGISYEQYF
TGTGCCTGGAGTGTGGGCATTTCCTACGAGCAGTACTTC